This entry describes one T cell receptor beta chain. Its target is unknown. As every portion of the isolated RNA was reverse transcribed, the sequencing read expressed TCRB transcripts. Clones were sequenced by immunoSEQ multiplex PCR, and TCRdb holds only the in-frame ones, with some missing. The data contain a few hundred thousand clones, 16% of them singletons. Germline V CDR1 and CDR2: SGHNT, YYREEE (reference sequence). V gave up 5 bases and J gave up 5 bases; unmatched junction bases: 9. The CDR3 is 16 amino acids. The entry originates in a study of beta chain features in type 1 diabetes. General study results and limits: Shorter TCRB CDR3s, moderately but significantly so, were found in Type 1 diabetes patients in all four CD4+ subsets.

This receptor was identified in a man aged 25-45 years with type 1 diabetes. The chain combines TRBV5-4 with TRBJ2-1, with 11 bases identical to TRBD2. The source material was naive CD4+ T cells from blood. The CDR3 DNA reads TGTGCCAGCAGTGTCCACCCGGGACTAGCGGACAATGAGCAGTTCTTC. Translating gives CASSVHPGLADNEQFF.